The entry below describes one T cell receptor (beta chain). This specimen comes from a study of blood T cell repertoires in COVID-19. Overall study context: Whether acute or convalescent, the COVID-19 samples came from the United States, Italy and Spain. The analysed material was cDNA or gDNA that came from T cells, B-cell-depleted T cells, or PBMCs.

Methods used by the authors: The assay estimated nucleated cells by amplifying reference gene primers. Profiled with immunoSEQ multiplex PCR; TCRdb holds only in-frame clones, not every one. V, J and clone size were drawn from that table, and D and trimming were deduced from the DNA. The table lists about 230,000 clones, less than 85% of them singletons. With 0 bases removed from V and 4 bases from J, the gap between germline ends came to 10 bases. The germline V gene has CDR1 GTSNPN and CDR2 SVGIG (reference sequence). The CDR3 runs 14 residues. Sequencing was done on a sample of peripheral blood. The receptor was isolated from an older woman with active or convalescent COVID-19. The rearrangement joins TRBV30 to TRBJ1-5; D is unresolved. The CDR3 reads CAWSVLAENQPQHF. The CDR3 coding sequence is TGTGCCTGGAGTGTTCTAGCAGAAAATCAGCCCCAGCATTTT.